Below, one T cell receptor beta chain is given with its context. These data are taken from a study of cytomegalovirus exposure and HLA in healthy donors. Study at large: Among around 200 million T cells, an earlier analysis found 120 million or so unique TCR beta sequences.

The PCR ran on 60 Vbeta and 13 Jbeta primers. Only in-frame clones appear in the TCRdb table, and some are missing; sequencing was by immunoSEQ multiplex PCR. The sample has around 300,000 clones, 65% to 85% seen once. V gave up 6 bases and J gave up 4 bases; unmatched junction bases: 3. Germline V gene sequence: CDR1 MNHNS, CDR2 SASEGT. The length of the CDR3 is 15 residues. Material for sequencing was PBMCs. The TCR sequence derives from a female donor in good health and CMV-seronegative. This rearrangement joins TRBV6-1 to TRBJ2-5; 15 bases line up with TRBD2. DNA for the CDR3: TGTGCCAGCAGGCCGGGACTAGCGGGGGGAGAGACCCAGTACTTC. Amino acids: CASRPGLAGGETQYF.